The source of this TCR beta chain is a study of cytomegalovirus exposure and HLA in healthy donors. After removal of 5 bases from V and 5 bases from J, the junction contained 6 bases not matched to a gene. There are 15 residues in the CDR3. Germline values: CDR1 SGHTA, CDR2 FQGNSA. The PCR made use of 60 Vbeta and 13 Jbeta primers. The protocol was immunoSEQ multiplex PCR, while the TCRdb copy is restricted to in-frame clones and leaves out a portion. Of about 210,000 clones in the sample, about 83% were seen once. This chain joins TRBV7-2 and TRBJ2-1, with 10 positions matching TRBD2. The sequenced sample was PBMCs. This TCR derives from a woman between 50 and 59 years old in good health and CMV-seropositive. The CDR3 DNA sequence: TGTGCCAGCAGCGGACTAGCGGCCCGTCACAATGAGCAGTTCTTC. This translates into CASSGLAARHNEQFF.